The rows below give T cell receptor beta chains drawn from one sample of a study of blood T cells in healthy people across ages. TCRdb processed the 5' RACE reads anew with MiXCR; each CDR3 protein has one entry. The repertoire includes about 630,000 distinct CDR3 sequences, under 25% of them detected once, and more than 3% sits in the top ten. The sample was blood. Receptor source: a man between 70 and 80 years old in good health. CDR3s include the opening cysteine and the closing phenylalanine or tryptophan. The D gene is left open where the match is weak. Clone size is not always given. Where it is, it says once, few, many or a class for expanded clones.

J | size | V | D | CDR3 | DNA
TRBJ2-5 | few | TRBV6-1 | NA | CASSEGPVGLETQYF | TGTGCCAGCAGTGAAGGCCCAGTGGGGCTGGAGACCCAGTACTTC
TRBJ2-1 | NA | TRBV20-1 | TRBD2 | CSARDLSNSGTSRDNEQFF | TGCAGTGCTAGAGATCTTTCTAACTCCGGGACTAGCAGAGACAATGAGCAGTTCTTC
TRBJ2-1 | NA | TRBV6-4 | NA | CASSPGAHNEQFF | TGTGCCAGCAGTCCGGGGGCCCACAATGAGCAGTTCTTC
TRBJ2-3 | NA | TRBV20-1 | TRBD1 | CSARRPTGQGGTDTQYF | TGCAGTGCCCGAAGACCGACGGGACAGGGTGGAACAGATACGCAGTATTTT
TRBJ2-3 | NA | TRBV2 | TRBD2 | CASRALAGGPDTQYF | TGTGCCAGCAGGGCACTAGCGGGAGGGCCAGATACGCAGTATTTT
TRBJ2-7 | NA | TRBV11-2 | NA | CASSFRSYEQYF | TGTGCCAGCAGCTTCCGCTCCTACGAGCAGTACTTC
TRBJ2-1 | many | TRBV7-3 | TRBD1 | CASSVQPGQPHNEQFF | TGTGCCAGCAGCGTCCAGCCGGGACAGCCCCACAATGAGCAGTTCTTC
TRBJ2-7 | NA | TRBV10-3 | NA | CAISESNGLYEQYF | TGTGCCATCAGTGAGTCCAACGGCCTCTACGAGCAGTACTTC
TRBJ1-5 | few | TRBV20-1 | TRBD1 | CSARDQRQGDQPQHF | TGCAGTGCTAGAGATCAGAGACAGGGAGATCAGCCCCAGCATTTT
TRBJ2-5 | few | TRBV11-2 | NA | CASSFHEQETQYF | TGTGCCAGCAGCTTTCATGAGCAAGAGACCCAGTACTTC
TRBJ1-3 | many | TRBV20-1 | NA | CSARATGSNSGNTIYF | TGCAGTGCTAGAGCCACGGGGTCAAACTCTGGAAACACCATATATTTT
TRBJ2-1 | few | TRBV7-2 | NA | CASSPKRTPNNEQFF | TGTGCCAGCAGCCCAAAGCGGACTCCTAACAATGAGCAGTTCTTC
TRBJ2-1 | NA | TRBV4-3 | TRBD2 | CASSQDLAGMDNEQFF | TGCGCCAGCAGCCAAGATCTAGCGGGAATGGACAATGAGCAGTTCTTC
TRBJ2-2 | NA | TRBV18 | NA | CASSQHQTGELFF | TGTGCCAGCTCGCAGCATCAAACCGGGGAGCTGTTTTTT
TRBJ2-1 | NA | TRBV25-1 | TRBD2 | CASGLAGSYNEQFF | TGTGCCAGCGGACTAGCGGGCTCCTACAATGAGCAGTTCTTC
TRBJ1-2 | NA | TRBV6-6 | NA | CASSYSKGGGYTF | TGTGCCAGCAGTTACTCGAAGGGTGGTGGCTACACCTTC
TRBJ2-4 | NA | TRBV20-1 | NA | CSARDEGVDIQYF | TGCAGTGCTAGAGATGAGGGGGTGGACATTCAGTACTTC
TRBJ2-3 | NA | TRBV20-1 | TRBD1 | CSARESDRVITDTQYF | TGCAGTGCTAGAGAGTCGGACAGGGTTATCACAGATACGCAGTATTTT
TRBJ2-7 | once | TRBV28 | NA | CASSLMTGAYEQYF | TGTGCCAGCAGCCTGATGACAGGAGCCTACGAGCAGTACTTC
TRBJ2-4 | few | TRBV5-1 | NA | CASSTAGQLAKNIQYF | TGCGCCAGCAGTACTGCAGGACAGCTAGCCAAAAACATTCAGTACTTC
TRBJ1-2 | NA | TRBV5-1 | NA | CAGSYGGSYGYTF | TGCGCCGGCAGCTACGGGGGAAGCTATGGCTACACCTTC
TRBJ1-2 | few | TRBV2 | NA | CASTQNEYGYTF | TGTGCCAGCACTCAAAACGAGTATGGCTACACCTTC
TRBJ2-1 | few | TRBV14 | NA | CASSQETEGRQFF | TGTGCCAGCAGCCAAGAAACCGAAGGCAGGCAGTTCTTC
TRBJ1-4 | NA | TRBV5-6 | NA | CASSFGTRRDTEKLFF | TGTGCCAGCAGCTTTGGGACCCGGCGGGACACCGAAAAACTGTTTTTT
TRBJ2-6 | NA | TRBV20-1 | NA | CSASQGANSGANVLTF | TGCAGTGCTAGCCAGGGCGCAAACTCTGGGGCCAACGTCCTGACTTTC
TRBJ1-4 | few | TRBV7-9 | TRBD1 | CASSINRDSLATNEKLFF | TGTGCCAGCAGCATTAACCGGGACAGCCTTGCAACTAATGAAAAACTGTTTTTT
TRBJ2-7 | NA | TRBV7-9 | NA | CASSFSSETYSYEQYF | TGTGCCAGCAGCTTCAGCTCCGAGACTTATTCCTACGAGCAGTACTTC